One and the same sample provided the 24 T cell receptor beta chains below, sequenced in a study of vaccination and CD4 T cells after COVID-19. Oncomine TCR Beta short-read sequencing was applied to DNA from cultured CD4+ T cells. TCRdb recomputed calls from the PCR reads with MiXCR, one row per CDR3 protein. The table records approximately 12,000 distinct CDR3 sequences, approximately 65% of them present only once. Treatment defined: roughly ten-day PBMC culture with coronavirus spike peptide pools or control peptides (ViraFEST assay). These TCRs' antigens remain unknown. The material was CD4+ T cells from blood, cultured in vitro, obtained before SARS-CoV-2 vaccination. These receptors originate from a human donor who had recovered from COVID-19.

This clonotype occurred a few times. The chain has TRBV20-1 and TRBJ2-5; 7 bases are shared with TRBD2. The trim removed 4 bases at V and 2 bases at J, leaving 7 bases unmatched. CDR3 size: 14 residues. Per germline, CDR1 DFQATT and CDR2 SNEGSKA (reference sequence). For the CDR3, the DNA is TGCAGTGCTACCGGGACTATCACACAAGAGACCCAGTACTTC. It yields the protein CSATGTITQETQYF.

The CDR3 nucleotides read TGCGCCAGCAGCCAAGGATCTGGCGACCAAGAGACCCAGTACTTC. Amino acid sequence: CASSQGSGDQETQYF. The J gene is TRBJ2-5, the V gene TRBV4-1, with no clear D. The V and J ends lost 1 base and 0 bases respectively, with 9 bases between them. Per the germline V gene, CDR1 is MGHRA and CDR2 is YSYEKL. The CDR3 contains 15 residues.

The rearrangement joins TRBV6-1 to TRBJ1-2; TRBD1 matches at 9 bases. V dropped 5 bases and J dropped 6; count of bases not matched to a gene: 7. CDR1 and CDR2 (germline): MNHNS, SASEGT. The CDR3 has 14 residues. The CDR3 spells CASSRAGTGNGYTF. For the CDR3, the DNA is TGTGCCAGCAGTCGCGCCGGGACAGGGAATGGCTACACCTTC.

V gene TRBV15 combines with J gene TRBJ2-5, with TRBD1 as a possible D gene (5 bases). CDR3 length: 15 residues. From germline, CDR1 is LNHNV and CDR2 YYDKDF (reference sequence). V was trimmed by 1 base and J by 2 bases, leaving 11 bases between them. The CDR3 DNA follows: TGTGCCACCAGCAGAGGCCAGGGTCGACAAGAGACCCAGTACTTC. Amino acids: CATSRGQGRQETQYF.

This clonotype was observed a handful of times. The CDR3 reads CSARPREVGQYF. In nucleotides, the CDR3 is TGCAGTGCTAGGCCTAGGGAGGTGGGGCAGTATTTT. The V gene is TRBV20-1, the J gene TRBJ2-3; TRBD2 might be the D (6 bases). From germline, CDR1 is DFQATT and CDR2 SNEGSKA (reference sequence). The CDR3 runs 12 residues. With 3 bases removed from V and 11 bases from J, the gap between germline ends came to 15 bases.

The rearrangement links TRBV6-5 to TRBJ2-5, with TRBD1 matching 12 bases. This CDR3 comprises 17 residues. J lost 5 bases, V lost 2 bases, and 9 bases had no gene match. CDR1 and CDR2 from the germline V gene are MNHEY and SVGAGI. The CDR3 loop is CASSYAPGQGAGETQYF. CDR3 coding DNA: TGTGCCAGCAGTTACGCTCCGGGACAGGGGGCGGGGGAGACCCAGTACTTC.

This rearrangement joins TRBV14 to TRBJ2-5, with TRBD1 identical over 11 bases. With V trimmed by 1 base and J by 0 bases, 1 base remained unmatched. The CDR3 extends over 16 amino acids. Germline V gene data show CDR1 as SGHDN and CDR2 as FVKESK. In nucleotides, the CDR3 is TGTGCCAGCAGCCAAGGGGACAGGGGGAACCAAGAGACCCAGTACTTC. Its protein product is CASSQGDRGNQETQYF.

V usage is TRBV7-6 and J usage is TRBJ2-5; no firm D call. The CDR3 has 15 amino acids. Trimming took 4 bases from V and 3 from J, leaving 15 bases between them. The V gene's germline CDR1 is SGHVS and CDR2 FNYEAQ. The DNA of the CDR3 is TGTGCCAGCAGCTCCAACAGTCTACGCGAAGAGACCCAGTACTTC. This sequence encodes CASSSNSLREETQYF.

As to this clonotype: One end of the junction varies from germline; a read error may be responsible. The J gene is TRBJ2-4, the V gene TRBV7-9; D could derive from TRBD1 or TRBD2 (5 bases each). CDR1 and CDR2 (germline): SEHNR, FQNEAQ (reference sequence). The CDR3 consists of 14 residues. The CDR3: CVSSEAGTFGIQYF. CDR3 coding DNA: TGTGTCAGCAGCGAAGCCGGGACCTTCGGCATTCAGTACTTC.

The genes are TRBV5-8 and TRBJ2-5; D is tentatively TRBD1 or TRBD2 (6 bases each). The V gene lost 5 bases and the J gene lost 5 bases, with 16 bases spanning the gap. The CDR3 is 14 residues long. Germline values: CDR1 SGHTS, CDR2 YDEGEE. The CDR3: CASRRGEVLETQYF. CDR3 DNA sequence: TGTGCCAGCAGAAGGGGGGAGGTGCTGGAGACCCAGTACTTC.

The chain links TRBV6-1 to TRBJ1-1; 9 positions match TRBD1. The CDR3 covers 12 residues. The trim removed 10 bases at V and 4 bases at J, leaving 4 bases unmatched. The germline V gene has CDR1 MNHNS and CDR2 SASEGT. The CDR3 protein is CATRTGATEAFF. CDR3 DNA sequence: TGTGCCACCCGGACAGGGGCCACTGAAGCTTTCTTT.

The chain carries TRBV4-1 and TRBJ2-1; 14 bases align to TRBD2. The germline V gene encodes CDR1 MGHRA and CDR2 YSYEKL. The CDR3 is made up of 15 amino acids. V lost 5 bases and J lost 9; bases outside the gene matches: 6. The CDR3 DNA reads TGCGCCAGCAGCAAGGGACTAGCGGGAGCTGGTGAGCAGTTCTTC. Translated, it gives CASSKGLAGAGEQFF.

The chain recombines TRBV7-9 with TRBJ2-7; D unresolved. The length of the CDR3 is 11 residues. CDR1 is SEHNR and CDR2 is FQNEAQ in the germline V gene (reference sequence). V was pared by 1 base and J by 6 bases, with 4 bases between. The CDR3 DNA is TGTGCCAGCAGCTTAGGGGTCGAGCAGTACTTC. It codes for CASSLGVEQYF.

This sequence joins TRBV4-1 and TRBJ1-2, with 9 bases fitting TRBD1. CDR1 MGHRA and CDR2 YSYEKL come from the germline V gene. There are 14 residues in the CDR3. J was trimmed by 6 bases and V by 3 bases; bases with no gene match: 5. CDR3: CASSQRQGVDGYTF. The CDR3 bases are TGCGCCAGCAGCCAGAGACAGGGGGTTGATGGCTACACCTTC.

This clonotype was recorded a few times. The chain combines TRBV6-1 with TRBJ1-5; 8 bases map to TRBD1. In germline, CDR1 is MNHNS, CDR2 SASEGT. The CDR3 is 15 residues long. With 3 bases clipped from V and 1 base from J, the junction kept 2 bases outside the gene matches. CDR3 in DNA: TGTGCCAGCAGTGACAGGGGGCTCAGCAATCAGCCCCAGCATTTT. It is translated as CASSDRGLSNQPQHF.

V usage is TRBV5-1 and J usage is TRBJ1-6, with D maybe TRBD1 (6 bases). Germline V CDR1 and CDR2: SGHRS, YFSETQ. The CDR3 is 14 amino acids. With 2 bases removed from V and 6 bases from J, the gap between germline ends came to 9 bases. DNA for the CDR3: TGCGCCAGCAGCTTCACAGGGCCTAATTCACCCCTCCACTTT. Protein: CASSFTGPNSPLHF.

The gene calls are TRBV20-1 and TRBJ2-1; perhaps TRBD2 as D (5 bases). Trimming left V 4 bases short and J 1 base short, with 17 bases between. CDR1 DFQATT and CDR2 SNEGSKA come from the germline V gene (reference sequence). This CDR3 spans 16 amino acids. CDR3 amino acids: CSAKGRSGGSYNEQFF. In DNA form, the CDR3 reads TGCAGTGCTAAAGGTCGTTCCGGCGGGTCCTACAATGAGCAGTTCTTC.

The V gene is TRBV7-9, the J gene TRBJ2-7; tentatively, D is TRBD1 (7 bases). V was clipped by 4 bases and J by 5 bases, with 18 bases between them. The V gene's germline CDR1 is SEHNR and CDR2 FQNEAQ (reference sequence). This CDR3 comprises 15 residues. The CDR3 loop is CASSSQGGIGNEQYF. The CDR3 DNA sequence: TGTGCCAGCAGCTCGCAGGGGGGAATTGGCAACGAGCAGTACTTC.

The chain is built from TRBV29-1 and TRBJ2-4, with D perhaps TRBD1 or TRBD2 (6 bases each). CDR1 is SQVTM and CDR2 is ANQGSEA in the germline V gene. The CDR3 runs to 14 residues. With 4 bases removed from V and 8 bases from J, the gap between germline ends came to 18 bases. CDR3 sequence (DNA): TGCAGCGTTGCGGGGGCTAATGCGGCGGACATTCAGTACTTC. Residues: CSVAGANAADIQYF. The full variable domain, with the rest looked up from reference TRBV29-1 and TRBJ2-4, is SAVISQKPSRDICQRGTSLTIQCQVDSQVTMMFWYRQQPGQSLTLIATANQGSEATYESGFVIDKFPISRPNLTFSTLTVSNMSPEDSSIYLCSVAGANAADIQYFGAGTRLSVL.

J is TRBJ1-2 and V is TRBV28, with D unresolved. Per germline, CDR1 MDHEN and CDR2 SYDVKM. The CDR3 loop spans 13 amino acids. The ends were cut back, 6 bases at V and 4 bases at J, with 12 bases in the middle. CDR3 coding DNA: TGTGCCAGCAGCCACTCATCCTCCTATGGCTACACCTTC. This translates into CASSHSSSYGYTF.

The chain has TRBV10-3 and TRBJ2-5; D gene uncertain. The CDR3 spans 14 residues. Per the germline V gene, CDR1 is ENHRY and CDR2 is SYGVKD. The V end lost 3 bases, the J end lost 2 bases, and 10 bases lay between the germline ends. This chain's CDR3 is CAISDPGAQETQYF. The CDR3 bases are TGTGCCATCAGTGACCCCGGAGCACAAGAGACCCAGTACTTC.

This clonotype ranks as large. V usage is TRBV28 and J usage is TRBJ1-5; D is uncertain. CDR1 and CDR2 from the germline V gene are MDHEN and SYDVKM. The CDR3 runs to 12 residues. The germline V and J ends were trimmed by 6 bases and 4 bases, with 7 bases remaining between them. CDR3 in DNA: TGTGCCAGCAGAGACGGGAATCAGCCCCAGCATTTT. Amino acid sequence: CASRDGNQPQHF.

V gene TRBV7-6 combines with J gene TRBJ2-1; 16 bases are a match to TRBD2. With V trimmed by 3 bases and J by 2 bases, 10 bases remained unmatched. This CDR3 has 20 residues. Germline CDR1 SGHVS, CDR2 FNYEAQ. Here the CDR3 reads CASSFTGTSGRGRTYNEQFF. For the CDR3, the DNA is TGTGCCAGCAGCTTTACCGGGACTAGCGGGAGGGGTAGGACCTACAATGAGCAGTTCTTC. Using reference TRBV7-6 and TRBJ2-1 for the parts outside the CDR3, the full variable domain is GAGVSQSPRYKVTKRGQDVALRCDPISGHVSLYWYRQALGQGPEFLTYFNYEAQQDKSGLPNDRFSAERPEGSISTLTIQRTEQRDSAMYRCASSFTGTSGRGRTYNEQFFGPGTRLTVL.

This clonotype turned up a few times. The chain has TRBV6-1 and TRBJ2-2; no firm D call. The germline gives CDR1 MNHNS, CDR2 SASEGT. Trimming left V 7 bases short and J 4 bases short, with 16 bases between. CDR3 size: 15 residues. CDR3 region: CASKVEAQATGELFF. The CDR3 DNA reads TGTGCCAGCAAAGTTGAGGCCCAGGCCACCGGGGAGCTGTTTTTT.